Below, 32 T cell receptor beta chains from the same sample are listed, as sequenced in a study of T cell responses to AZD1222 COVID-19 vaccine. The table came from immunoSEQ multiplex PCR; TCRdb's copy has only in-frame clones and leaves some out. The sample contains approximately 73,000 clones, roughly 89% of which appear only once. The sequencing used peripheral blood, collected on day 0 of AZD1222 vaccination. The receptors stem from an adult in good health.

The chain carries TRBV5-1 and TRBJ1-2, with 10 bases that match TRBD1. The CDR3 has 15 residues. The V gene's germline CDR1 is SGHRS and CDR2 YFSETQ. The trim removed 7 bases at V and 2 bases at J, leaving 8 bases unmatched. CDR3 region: CASSRDRGSNYGYTF. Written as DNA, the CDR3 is TGCGCCAGCTCCCGGGACAGGGGTTCGAACTATGGCTACACCTTC.

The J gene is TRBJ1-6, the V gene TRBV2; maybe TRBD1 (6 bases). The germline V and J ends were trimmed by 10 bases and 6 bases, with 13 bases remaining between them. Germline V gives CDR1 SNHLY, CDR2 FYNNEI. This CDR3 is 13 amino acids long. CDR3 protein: CATAGTPNSPLHF. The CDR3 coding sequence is TGTGCCACAGCCGGGACACCTAATTCACCCCTCCACTTT.

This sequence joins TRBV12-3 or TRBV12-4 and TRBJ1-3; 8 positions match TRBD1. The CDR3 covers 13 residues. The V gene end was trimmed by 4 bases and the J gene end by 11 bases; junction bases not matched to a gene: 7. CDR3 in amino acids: CASSSGTGRSIYF. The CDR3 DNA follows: TGTGCCAGCAGTTCGGGGACAGGACGGTCCATATATTTT.

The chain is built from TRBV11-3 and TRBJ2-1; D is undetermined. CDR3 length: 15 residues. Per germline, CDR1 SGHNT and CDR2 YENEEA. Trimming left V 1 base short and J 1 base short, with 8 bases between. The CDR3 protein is CASSLGGVSYNEQFF. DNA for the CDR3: TGTGCCAGCAGCTTAGGTGGGGTTTCCTACAATGAGCAGTTCTTC.

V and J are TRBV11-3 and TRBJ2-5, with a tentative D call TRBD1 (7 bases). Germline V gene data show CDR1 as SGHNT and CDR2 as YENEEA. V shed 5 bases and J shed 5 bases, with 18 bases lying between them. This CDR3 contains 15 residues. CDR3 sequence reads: CASSQGGVTSETQYF. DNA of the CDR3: TGTGCCAGCAGCCAGGGGGGCGTTACGTCGGAGACCCAGTACTTC.

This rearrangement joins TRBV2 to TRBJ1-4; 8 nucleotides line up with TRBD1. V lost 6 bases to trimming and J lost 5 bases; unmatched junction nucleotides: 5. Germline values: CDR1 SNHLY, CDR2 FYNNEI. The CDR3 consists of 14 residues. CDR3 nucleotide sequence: TGTGCCAGCAGGGTGGGACAGGCGAATGAAAAACTGTTTTTT. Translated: CASRVGQANEKLFF.

The CDR3 spells CSASKGQLEAFF. CDR3 in DNA: TGCAGTGCTAGTAAAGGGCAGCTTGAAGCTTTCTTT. This chain uses TRBV20-1 with TRBJ1-1, with D uncertain. Germline CDR1 and CDR2: DFQATT and SNEGSKA (reference sequence). The CDR3 extends over 12 amino acids. V was trimmed by 3 bases and J by 7 bases, leaving 12 bases between them.

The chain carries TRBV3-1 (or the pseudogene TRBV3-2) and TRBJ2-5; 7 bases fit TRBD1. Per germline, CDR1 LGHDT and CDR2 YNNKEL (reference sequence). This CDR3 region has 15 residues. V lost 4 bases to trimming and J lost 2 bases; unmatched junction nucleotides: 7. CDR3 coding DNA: TGTGCCAGCAGCCCGTTCTCGGACAGGCAAGAGACCCAGTACTTC. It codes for CASSPFSDRQETQYF.

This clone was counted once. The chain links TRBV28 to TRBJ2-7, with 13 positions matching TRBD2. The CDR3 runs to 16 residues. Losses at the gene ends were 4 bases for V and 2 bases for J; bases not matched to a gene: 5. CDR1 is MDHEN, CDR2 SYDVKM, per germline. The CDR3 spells CASSSPTSGGPYEQYF. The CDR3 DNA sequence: TGTGCCAGCAGTTCCCCGACTAGCGGGGGGCCCTACGAGCAGTACTTC.

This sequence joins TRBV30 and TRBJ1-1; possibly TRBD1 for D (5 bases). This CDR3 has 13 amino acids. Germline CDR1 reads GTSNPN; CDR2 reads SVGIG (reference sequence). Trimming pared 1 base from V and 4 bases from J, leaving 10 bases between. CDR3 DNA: TGTGCCTGGAGTGCAACAGGAGGCACTGAAGCTTTCTTT. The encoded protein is CAWSATGGTEAFF.

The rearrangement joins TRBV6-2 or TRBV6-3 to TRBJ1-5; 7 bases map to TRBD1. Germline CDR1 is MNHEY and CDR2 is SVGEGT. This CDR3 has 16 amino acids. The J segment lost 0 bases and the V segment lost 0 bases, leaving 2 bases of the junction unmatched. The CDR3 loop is CASSYSRTGSNQPQHF. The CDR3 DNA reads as TGTGCCAGCAGTTACTCTCGGACAGGTAGCAATCAGCCCCAGCATTTT.

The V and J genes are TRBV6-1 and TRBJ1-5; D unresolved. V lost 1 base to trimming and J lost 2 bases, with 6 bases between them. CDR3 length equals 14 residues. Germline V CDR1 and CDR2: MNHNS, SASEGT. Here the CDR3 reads CASSEEWGNQPQHF. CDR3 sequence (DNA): TGTGCCAGCAGTGAAGAGTGGGGCAATCAGCCCCAGCATTTT.

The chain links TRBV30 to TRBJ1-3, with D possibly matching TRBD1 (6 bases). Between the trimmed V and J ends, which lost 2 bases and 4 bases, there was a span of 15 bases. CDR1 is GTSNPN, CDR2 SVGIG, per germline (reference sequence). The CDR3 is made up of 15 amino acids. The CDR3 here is CAWSKAGAGGNTIYF. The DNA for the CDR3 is TGTGCCTGGAGTAAGGCAGGGGCGGGCGGAAACACCATATATTTT.

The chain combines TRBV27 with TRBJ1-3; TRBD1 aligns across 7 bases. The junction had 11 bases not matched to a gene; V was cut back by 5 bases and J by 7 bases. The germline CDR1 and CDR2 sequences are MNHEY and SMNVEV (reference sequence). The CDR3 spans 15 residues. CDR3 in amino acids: CASSTLTGKRNTIYF. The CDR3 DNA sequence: TGTGCCAGCAGTACGCTGACAGGGAAGAGGAACACCATATATTTT.

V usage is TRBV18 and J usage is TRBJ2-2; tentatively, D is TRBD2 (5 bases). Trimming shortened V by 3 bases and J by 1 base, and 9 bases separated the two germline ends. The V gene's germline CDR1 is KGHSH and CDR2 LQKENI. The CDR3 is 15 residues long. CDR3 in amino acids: CASSPPGGNTGELFF. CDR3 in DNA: TGTGCCAGCTCACCCCCCGGAGGGAACACCGGGGAGCTGTTTTTT.

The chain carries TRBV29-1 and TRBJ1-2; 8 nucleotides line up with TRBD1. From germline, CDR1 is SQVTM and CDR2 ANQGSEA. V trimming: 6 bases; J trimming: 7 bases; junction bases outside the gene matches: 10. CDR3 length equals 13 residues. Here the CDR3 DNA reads TGCAGCGTGGACAGGGATCGGTCTGGTGGCTACACCTTC. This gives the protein CSVDRDRSGGYTF.

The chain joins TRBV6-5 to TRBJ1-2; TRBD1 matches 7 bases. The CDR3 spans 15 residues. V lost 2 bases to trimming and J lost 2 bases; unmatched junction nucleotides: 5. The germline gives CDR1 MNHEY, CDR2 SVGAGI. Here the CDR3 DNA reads TGTGCCAGCAGTTACAGAGGCAGGGGGAACTATGGCTACACCTTC. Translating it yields CASSYRGRGNYGYTF.

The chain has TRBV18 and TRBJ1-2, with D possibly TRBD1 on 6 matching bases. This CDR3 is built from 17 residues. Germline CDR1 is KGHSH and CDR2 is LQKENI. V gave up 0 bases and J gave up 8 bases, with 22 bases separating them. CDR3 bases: TGTGCCAGCTCACCACCTTCCAGTCGCAGGGGCGTACAAGGCTACACCTTC. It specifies CASSPPSSRRGVQGYTF.

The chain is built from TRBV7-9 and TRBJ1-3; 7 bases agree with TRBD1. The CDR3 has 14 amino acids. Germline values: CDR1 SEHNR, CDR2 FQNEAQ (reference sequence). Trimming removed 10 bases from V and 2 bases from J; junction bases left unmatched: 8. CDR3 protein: CANRGGVTGNTIYF. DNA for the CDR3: TGTGCCAACAGGGGAGGGGTGACTGGAAACACCATATATTTT.

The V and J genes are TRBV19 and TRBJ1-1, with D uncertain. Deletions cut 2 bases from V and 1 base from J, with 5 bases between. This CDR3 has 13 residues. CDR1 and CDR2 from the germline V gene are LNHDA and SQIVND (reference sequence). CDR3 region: CASSISKNTEAFF. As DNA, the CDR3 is TGTGCCAGTAGTATATCCAAGAACACTGAAGCTTTCTTT.

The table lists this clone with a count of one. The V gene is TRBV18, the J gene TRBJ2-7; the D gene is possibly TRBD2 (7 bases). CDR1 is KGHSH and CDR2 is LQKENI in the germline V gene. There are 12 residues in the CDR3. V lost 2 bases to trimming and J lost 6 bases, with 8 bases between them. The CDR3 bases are TGTGCCAGCTCACCAAGGGGGGGCGAGCAGTACTTC. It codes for CASSPRGGEQYF. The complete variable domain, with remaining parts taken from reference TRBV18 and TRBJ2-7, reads NAGVMQNPRHLVRRRGQEARLRCSPMKGHSHVYWYRQLPEEGLKFMVYLQKENIIDESGMPKERFSAEFPKEGPSILRIQQVVRGDSAAYFCASSPRGGEQYFGPGTRLTVT.

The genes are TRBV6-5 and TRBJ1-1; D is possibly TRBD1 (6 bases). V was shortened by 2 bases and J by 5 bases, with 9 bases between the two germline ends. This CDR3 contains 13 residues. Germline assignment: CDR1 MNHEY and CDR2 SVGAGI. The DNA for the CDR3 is TGTGCCAGCAGTTACGCGGGGGCGACTGAAGCTTTCTTT. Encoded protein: CASSYAGATEAFF.

For the CDR3, the DNA is TGTGCCAGCAGTTTATCCGCCGAGAGCTCCTACGAGCAGTACTTC. The encoded protein is CASSLSAESSYEQYF. This sequence joins TRBV27 and TRBJ2-7, with unresolved D. V shed 0 bases and J shed 0 bases, with 9 bases lying between them. This CDR3 is built from 15 residues. Germline V lookup: CDR1 MNHEY, CDR2 SMNVEV (reference sequence).

For the CDR3, the DNA is TGTGCCAGCAGCCTAGGGCTCCAGGGGCCCCGTAGCGGGGAGCTGTTTTTT. It is translated as CASSLGLQGPRSGELFF. The rearrangement joins TRBV11-2 to TRBJ2-2, with D possibly matching TRBD1 (6 bases). V was cut by 5 bases and J by 7 bases, with 23 bases left in between. Looked up from germline, CDR1 is SGHAT and CDR2 is FQNNGV. The CDR3 is 17 amino acids.

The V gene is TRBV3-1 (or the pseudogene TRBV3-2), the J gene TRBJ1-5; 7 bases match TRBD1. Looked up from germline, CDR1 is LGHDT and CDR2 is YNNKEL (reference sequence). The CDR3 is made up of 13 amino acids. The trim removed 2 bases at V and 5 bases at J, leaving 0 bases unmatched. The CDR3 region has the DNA TGTGCCAGCAGCCAAACAGGGGATCAGCCCCAGCATTTT. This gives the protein CASSQTGDQPQHF.

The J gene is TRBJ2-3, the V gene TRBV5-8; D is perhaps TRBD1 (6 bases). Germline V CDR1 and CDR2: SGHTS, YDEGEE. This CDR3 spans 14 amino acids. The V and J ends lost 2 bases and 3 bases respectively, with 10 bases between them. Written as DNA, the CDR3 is TGTGCCAGCAGCTTCTGGACAGATACAGATACGCAGTATTTT. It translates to CASSFWTDTDTQYF.

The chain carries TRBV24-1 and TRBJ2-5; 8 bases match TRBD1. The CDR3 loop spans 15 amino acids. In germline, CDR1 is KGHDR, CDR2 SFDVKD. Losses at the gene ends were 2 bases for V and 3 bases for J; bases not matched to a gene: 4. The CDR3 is CATSDWGQVEETQYF. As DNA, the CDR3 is TGTGCCACCAGTGATTGGGGACAGGTGGAAGAGACCCAGTACTTC.

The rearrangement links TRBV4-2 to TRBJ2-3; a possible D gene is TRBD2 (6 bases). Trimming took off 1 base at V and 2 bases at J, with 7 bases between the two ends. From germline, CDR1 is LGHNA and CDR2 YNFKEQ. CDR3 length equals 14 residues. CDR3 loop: CASSQGGDTDTQYF. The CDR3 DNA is TGTGCCAGCAGCCAAGGGGGGGACACAGATACGCAGTATTTT.

The CDR3 protein is CASRFSFGGHEGYTF. DNA for the CDR3: TGTGCCAGCAGATTCTCGTTTGGAGGACATGAGGGCTACACCTTC. The chain has TRBV27 and TRBJ1-2; possibly TRBD1 for D (5 bases). The CDR3 contains 15 residues. CDR1 is MNHEY and CDR2 is SMNVEV in the germline V gene (reference sequence). V lost 6 bases, J lost 8 bases, and 22 bases lay in between.

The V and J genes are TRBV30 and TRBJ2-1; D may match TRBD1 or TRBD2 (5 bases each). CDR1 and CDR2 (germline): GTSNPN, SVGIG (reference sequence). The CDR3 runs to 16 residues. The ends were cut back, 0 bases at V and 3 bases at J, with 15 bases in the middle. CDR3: CAWSVLGRGLYNEQFF. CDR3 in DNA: TGTGCCTGGAGTGTACTGGGACGGGGCCTCTACAATGAGCAGTTCTTC.

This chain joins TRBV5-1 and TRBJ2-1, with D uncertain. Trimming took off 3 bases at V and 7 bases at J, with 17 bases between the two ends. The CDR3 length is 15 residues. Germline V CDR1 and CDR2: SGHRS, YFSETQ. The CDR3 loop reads CASSSDRTSGNEQFF. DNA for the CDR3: TGCGCCAGCAGCTCGGACCGGACGTCTGGAAATGAGCAGTTCTTC.

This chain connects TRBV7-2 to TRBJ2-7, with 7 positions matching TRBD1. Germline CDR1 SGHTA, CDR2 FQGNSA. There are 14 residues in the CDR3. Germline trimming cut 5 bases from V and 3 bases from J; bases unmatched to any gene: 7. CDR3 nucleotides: TGTGCCAGCAGCCTTCAGGGGGATATCTACGAGCAGTACTTC. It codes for CASSLQGDIYEQYF.